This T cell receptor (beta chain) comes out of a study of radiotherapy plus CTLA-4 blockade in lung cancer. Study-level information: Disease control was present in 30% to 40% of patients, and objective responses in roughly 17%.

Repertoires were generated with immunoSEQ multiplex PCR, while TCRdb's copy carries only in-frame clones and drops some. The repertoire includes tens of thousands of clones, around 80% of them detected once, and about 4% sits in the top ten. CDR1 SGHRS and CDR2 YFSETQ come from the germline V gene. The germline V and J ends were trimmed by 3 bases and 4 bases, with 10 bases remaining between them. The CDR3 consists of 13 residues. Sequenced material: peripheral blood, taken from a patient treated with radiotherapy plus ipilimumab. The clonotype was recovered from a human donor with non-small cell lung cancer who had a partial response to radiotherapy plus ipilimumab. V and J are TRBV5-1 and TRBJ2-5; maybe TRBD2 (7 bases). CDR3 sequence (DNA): TGCGCCAGCAGCTCCGGGGGGCCAGAGACCCAGTACTTC. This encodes CASSSGGPETQYF.